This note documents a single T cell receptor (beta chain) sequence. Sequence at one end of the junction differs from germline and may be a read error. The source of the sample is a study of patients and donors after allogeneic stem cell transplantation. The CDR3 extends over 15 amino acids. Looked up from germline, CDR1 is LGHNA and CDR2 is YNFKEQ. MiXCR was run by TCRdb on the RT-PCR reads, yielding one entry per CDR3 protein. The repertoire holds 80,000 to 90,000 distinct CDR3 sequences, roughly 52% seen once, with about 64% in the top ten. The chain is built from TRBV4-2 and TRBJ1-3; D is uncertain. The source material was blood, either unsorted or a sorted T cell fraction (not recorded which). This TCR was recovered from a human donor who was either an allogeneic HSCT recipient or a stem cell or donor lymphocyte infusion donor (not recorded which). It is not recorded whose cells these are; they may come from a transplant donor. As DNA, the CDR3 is TGTGCCAGCAGTCAAGGGCAGCTCTCTGGAAACACCATATATTTT. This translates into CASSQGQLSGNTIYF.